This T cell receptor beta chain was recovered during a study of T cell changes during pregnancy in multiple sclerosis. Here immunoSEQ multiplex PCR was the method, and the copy in TCRdb shows in-frame clones only, minus some. The sample carries approximately 34,000 clones, 90% recorded once. This specimen was CD8+ T cells from peripheral blood mononuclear cells, taken after pregnancy. The origin of this receptor is a female donor with multiple sclerosis, enrolled in a pregnancy study.

The CDR3 coding sequence is TGTGCCAGCAGCGTAGATTACAGGAGCTCCTACGAGCAGTACTTC. Translated, it gives CASSVDYRSSYEQYF. The rearrangement links TRBV9 to TRBJ2-7; tentative D call: TRBD1 (5 bases). The CDR3 covers 15 residues. Germline V CDR1 and CDR2: SGDLS, YYNGEE. Trimming removed 0 bases at V and 0 bases at J, with 10 bases between.